This TCR beta chain was profiled in a study of Graves' ophthalmopathy and Graves' hyperthyroidism. Study findings and constraints: Most thyroid clonotypes with frequency above 0.001 were detected in blood too. Discriminating ophthalmopathy from stable hyperthyroidism, a 13-signature model attained a sensitivity of approximately 90% and a specificity of 81.08%.

This clonotype was seen many times. Its cognate antigen is unknown. Stable hyperthyroidism denotes an absence of ophthalmopathy throughout 18 months of follow-up. Uncontrolled infections, other autoimmune diseases, pregnancy or lactation barred patients from enrollment. Amplification from RNA transcripts yielded the TCR beta CDR3 regions. HTBI primers were employed in first-round RT-PCR, then a second-round multiplex PCR followed. TCRdb used MiXCR to reprocess the multiplex PCR reads, holding one entry per CDR3 protein. The table has just over 600,000 distinct CDR3 sequences, about 20% seen once. Material for sequencing was peripheral blood. The receptor's source is a woman younger than 30 with stable Graves' hyperthyroidism. Some clones in this sample may be carry-over from other donors' samples.

The CDR3: CASSARLAGDTGELFF. The CDR3 nucleotides read TGTGCCAGCAGCGCCAGACTAGCGGGGGACACCGGGGAGCTGTTTTTT. The J gene is TRBJ2-2, the V gene TRBV9; 12 bases are a match to TRBD2. Germline CDR1 reads SGDLS; CDR2 reads YYNGEE. J gave up 3 bases and V 3 bases, and 3 bases lay outside the gene matches. The CDR3 spans 16 residues. Drawing the rest from reference TRBV9 and TRBJ2-2, the complete variable domain is DSGVTQTPKHLITATGQRVTLRCSPRSGDLSVYWYQQSLDQGLQFLIQYYNGEERAKGNILERFSAQQFPDLHSELNLSSLELGDSALYFCASSARLAGDTGELFFGEGSRLTVL.